Listed here is a single TCR beta chain. The data were obtained in a study of T cell changes during pregnancy in multiple sclerosis. V was pared by 4 bases and J by 3 bases, with 3 bases of the junction left unmatched. The CDR3 is 13 residues long. Germline CDR1 MNHEY, CDR2 SMNVEV (reference sequence). Some clones are missing from TCRdb's copy, which holds only in-frame ones; the method was immunoSEQ multiplex PCR. The sample yields about 13,000 clones, 85% to 90% seen once. This specimen consisted of CD8+ T cells from peripheral blood mononuclear cells, obtained after pregnancy. The chain uses TRBV27 and TRBJ2-7; TRBD2 matches 7 bases. This sequence was found in a female donor in good health, enrolled as a control in a pregnancy study. The CDR3 coding sequence is TGTGCCAGCAGTTCTAGCGGATTCTACGAGCAGTACTTC. Its translation: CASSSSGFYEQYF.